The next 7 T cell receptor beta chains were all read from a single sample in a study of response to subunit inactivated influenza vaccine. MiXCR, run by TCRdb on the RT-PCR reads, gives a single entry per CDR3 protein. The table records 500,000 to 600,000 distinct CDR3 sequences, approximately 10% of them present only once. These data also formed part of another study, on T cells expressing NK-cell markers. That work adds: TCR beta cDNA was made by 5'RACE template switching with UMIs.

The starting material was PBMCs from blood, obtained on the day of vaccination. The receptors come from a man in his fifties who received an inactivated influenza vaccine.

Points on this clonotype: A much larger clone lies one base from this, so it may be a read error. The chain uses TRBV12-3 or TRBV12-4 and TRBJ2-7; D not resolved. This CDR3 is 16 amino acids long. The CDR3: CTSSLVFRRSSYEQYF. The CDR3, as DNA: TGTACCAGCAGTTTAGTCTTCAGGCGGAGCTCCTACGAGCAGTACTTC.

This clonotype was observed a few times. The chain couples TRBV11-2 to TRBJ2-4; D remains unclear. The CDR3 is 15 residues long. CDR1 is SGHAT, CDR2 FQNNGV, per germline. With 1 base removed from V and 7 bases from J, the gap between germline ends came to 14 bases. The CDR3 protein is CASSLAVHTTNIQYF. CDR3 DNA: TGTGCCAGCAGCTTAGCAGTACATACAACGAACATTCAGTACTTC.

The chain has TRBV4-3 and TRBJ1-3; no firm D call. CDR3 length: 14 residues. Trimming left V 0 bases short and J 0 bases short, with 3 bases between. From germline, CDR1 is LGHNA and CDR2 YSLEER. CDR3 sequence reads: CASSQEYSGNTIYF. CDR3 nucleotide sequence: TGCGCCAGCAGCCAAGAGTACTCTGGAAACACCATATATTTT.

Points on this clonotype: Given a much more abundant clone one base away, this may be a read error. This rearrangement joins TRBV6-4 to TRBJ2-3; 8 bases map to TRBD1. Germline CDR1 is MRHNA and CDR2 is SNTAGT. This CDR3 contains 14 residues. CDR3 bases: TGTGCCAGCAGTAGGACAGGGACCACAGATACGCACTATTTT. Amino acid sequence: CASSRTGTTDTHYF.

The chain joins TRBV6-6 to TRBJ2-5; 8 bases agree with TRBD2. V was clipped by 5 bases and J by 5 bases; unmatched bases: 4. The germline V gene has CDR1 MNHNY and CDR2 SVGAGI (reference sequence). The CDR3 has 13 amino acids. The CDR3 sequence is CASSRLARETQYF. Written as DNA, the CDR3 is TGTGCCAGCAGTAGACTAGCGAGGGAGACCCAGTACTTC.

The chain links TRBV20-1 to TRBJ2-2; 8 bases are shared with TRBD2. CDR1 is DFQATT, CDR2 SNEGSKA, per germline (reference sequence). The CDR3 has 18 amino acids. After removal of 3 bases from V and 4 bases from J, the junction contained 16 bases not matched to a gene. The CDR3 DNA is TGCAGTGCTAGGGGTCCGGCTGTGCGGGGGGTTTTCACCGGGGAGCTGTTTTTT. It is translated as CSARGPAVRGVFTGELFF.

V usage is TRBV7-9 and J usage is TRBJ2-2; the D gene is possibly TRBD1 (6 bases). Per germline, CDR1 SEHNR and CDR2 FQNEAQ (reference sequence). The CDR3 is 16 residues long. Trimming took off 0 bases at V and 5 bases at J, with 13 bases between the two ends. In DNA form, the CDR3 reads TGTGCCAGCAGCTTAGCGCGTGGACAGAAAACCGGGGAGCTGTTTTTT. Translation gives CASSLARGQKTGELFF.